The present TCR beta chain was sequenced within a study of naive and memory T cell subsets. Whole-blood samples were over 2 ml of peripheral blood from healthy adult volunteers. Reverse transcription used DNase-treated unsorted total RNA, aiming for about 1 to 1000 ng. Study-level points and caveats: TCR transcript changes with activation or differentiation may affect this RNA method.

CDR3 length: 15 amino acids. From germline, CDR1 is SQVTM and CDR2 ANQGSEA. Trimming took 3 bases from V and 6 from J, leaving 18 bases between them. This clonotype was detected ten times or more. Its antigen is still unknown. For blood and skin samples, reverse transcription used TCR alpha and beta constant primers. The SP2 primer and nested alpha and beta constant region primers amplified ligated cDNA in four rounds. TCRdb re-called the 5' RACE reads through MiXCR, storing one row per CDR3 protein. The sample has more than 20,000 distinct CDR3 sequences, under 25% seen once; the top ten hold around 2%.

The origin of this receptor is a female donor in good health. V usage is TRBV29-1 and J usage is TRBJ2-1; maybe TRBD2 (6 bases). The DNA for the CDR3 is TGCAGCGTTGATTTGAGACTAGAAGGGTCCAATGAGCAGTTCTTC. Amino acids: CSVDLRLEGSNEQFF.